A single sample gave rise to the 2 T cell receptor beta chains below, sequenced in a study of cytomegalovirus exposure and HLA in healthy donors. PCR was performed using 60 Vbeta and 13 Jbeta primers. Assay: immunoSEQ multiplex PCR; the TCRdb copy retains only in-frame clones and omits some. Among roughly 150,000 clones listed, around a tenth were seen once. The sample taken for sequencing was PBMCs. These receptors originate from a man aged 45-65 years in good health and CMV-seronegative.

The CDR3 DNA reads as TGTGCCAGCAGCTTGGGAGCGGGAGGACCTGGGACGCAGTATTTT. It yields the protein CASSLGAGGPGTQYF. The chain employs TRBV5-6 and TRBJ2-3, with 9 bases identical to TRBD2. Trimming took 0 bases from V and 9 from J; bases not matched to a gene: 8. The V gene's germline CDR1 is SGHDT and CDR2 YYEEEE. The CDR3 loop spans 15 amino acids.

In this sample, this clone turned up once. The chain uses TRBV19 and TRBJ2-2; TRBD2 matches at 7 bases. The CDR3 contains 16 residues. Germline trimming cut 3 bases from V and 6 bases from J; bases unmatched to any gene: 10. Germline CDR1 LNHDA, CDR2 SQIVND (reference sequence). CDR3 nucleotides: TGTGCCAGTAGTATTAAGGCTAGCGGTGGCCCCGGGGAGCTGTTTTTT. Translating it yields CASSIKASGGPGELFF.